The entry that follows covers one T cell receptor beta chain sequence. These data belong to a study of cytomegalovirus exposure and HLA in healthy donors. V lost 4 bases and J lost 3, with 18 bases in between. This CDR3 has 16 residues. In germline, CDR1 is SGHDN, CDR2 FVKESK. PCR amplification relied on 60 Vbeta primers (plus 13 Jbeta primers). The table came from immunoSEQ multiplex PCR; TCRdb's copy has only in-frame clones and leaves some out. The sample includes some 200,000 clones, almost 70% seen only once; the top ten take 2.6%. The sample was PBMCs. The chain combines TRBV14 with TRBJ2-5, with D possibly TRBD1 on 5 matching bases. The source of this sequence is a middle-aged man in good health and CMV-seropositive. CDR3 in DNA: TGTGCCAGCAGCCCCTCGCAACCAGGGTTAAAAGAGACCCAGTACTTC. Residues: CASSPSQPGLKETQYF.